This T cell receptor (beta chain) was recorded in a study of blood T cell repertoires in COVID-19. The repertoire was sequenced with immunoSEQ multiplex PCR; TCRdb's copy has only in-frame clones and lacks some. This sample yields approximately 320,000 clones, of which approximately 90% are seen a single time; approximately 9% belongs to the top ten. Germline CDR1 is MNHEY and CDR2 is SMNVEV (reference sequence). CDR3 size: 15 residues. Trimming pared 6 bases from V and 2 bases from J, leaving 13 bases between. The material sequenced was PBMCs or T cells enriched from blood (not recorded which). This receptor was taken from a woman younger than 30 who had recovered from COVID-19. This rearrangement joins TRBV27 to TRBJ2-2, with D perhaps TRBD1 (5 bases). The CDR3 reads CASSPTRVNTGELFF. DNA for the CDR3: TGTGCCAGCAGCCCCACCAGGGTAAACACCGGGGAGCTGTTTTTT.